This T cell receptor beta chain stems from a study of OX40 agonist ivuxolimab in advanced cancers. Study summary: It was ivuxolimab, an agonistic anti-OX40 (CD134) antibody, that patients were treated with.

Points from the study as a whole: Some of the lowest clonal expansion was seen in partial responders at 0.1-3.0 mg/kg.

A word on this clone: What it recognizes is unknown.

Repertoires were generated with immunoSEQ multiplex PCR, while TCRdb's copy carries only in-frame clones and drops some. This sample has 30,000 to 45,000 clones, with about 77% found just once. CDR1 and CDR2 from the germline V gene are SEHNR and FQNEAQ (reference sequence). The CDR3 consists of 15 residues. The V gene end was trimmed by 4 bases and the J gene end by 5 bases; junction bases not matched to a gene: 4. The clonotype was recovered from an adult with an advanced solid tumor such as melanoma, head and neck, liver or kidney cancer. Sequences were derived from CD4+ or CD8+ T cells sorted from blood, sampled in a trial of the OX40 agonist ivuxolimab. The rearrangement joins TRBV7-9 to TRBJ2-5; 13 bases are shared with TRBD2. The CDR3 DNA reads TGTGCCAGCAGCTCGGGACTAGCGGGATACGAGACCCAGTACTTC. Translated, it gives CASSSGLAGYETQYF.